Listed below are T cell receptor beta chains from one sample, sequenced in a study of T-cell reconstitution after alpha-beta-depleted transplantation in children. TCRdb independently ran MiXCR on the PCR reads; one entry per CDR3 protein. Among around 670,000 distinct CDR3 sequences listed, 10% to 15% were seen once. Sequencing was performed on PBMCs, taken before TCRalphabeta/CD19-depleted stem cell transplant. Receptors were obtained from a girl aged 2-10 years with congenital amegakaryocytic thrombocytopenia, due to receive a stem cell transplant. The CDR3 runs from the conserved cysteine through the conserved F or W. A D gene is named only where the DNA matches it firmly. The listing skips clone size in some rows; elsewhere it reads once, few, many or a size class.

abundance | j_gene | d_gene | v_gene | CDR3aa | CDR3nt
. | TRBJ1-2 | . | TRBV2 | CASSEPRSGIYGYTF | TGTGCCAGCAGTGAGCCCCGCAGTGGGATCTATGGCTACACCTTC
many | TRBJ2-4 | TRBD2 | TRBV11-2 | CASRHGGDIQYF | TGTGCCAGCAGACATGGGGGGGACATTCAGTACTTC
. | TRBJ2-7 | . | TRBV7-9 | CASSLIGSGTRNSYEQYF | TGTGCCAGCAGCTTAATCGGGTCTGGGACAAGAAACTCCTACGAGCAGTACTTC
many | TRBJ2-3 | . | TRBV11-2 | CASSKDEGPITFTDTQYF | TGTGCCAGCAGCAAAGACGAGGGCCCCATTACCTTCACAGATACGCAGTATTTT
. | TRBJ2-6 | . | TRBV11-2 | CASSLVGGPNVLTF | TGTGCCAGCAGCTTAGTCGGGGGGCCCAACGTCCTGACTTTC
. | TRBJ2-3 | . | TRBV10-3 | CAIRGDSRDTQYF | TGTGCCATCAGGGGGGATAGCAGGGATACGCAGTATTTT
. | TRBJ1-2 | . | TRBV29-1 | CSVEDLTYGYTF | TGCAGCGTTGAAGATCTGACATATGGCTACACCTTC
few | TRBJ2-7 | TRBD2 | TRBV10-2 | CASRTSSGEQYF | TGCGCCAGCAGAACTTCTAGCGGAGAGCAGTACTTC
many | TRBJ2-3 | . | TRBV16 | CASSQVYGAQDTQYF | TGTGCCAGCAGCCAAGTATACGGAGCACAAGATACGCAGTATTTT
. | TRBJ1-4 | . | TRBV20-1 | CSARDLGGREGEKLFF | TGCAGTGCTAGAGATCTGGGCGGCCGTGAGGGGGAAAAACTGTTTTTT
many | TRBJ2-7 | . | TRBV5-1 | CASGKSGTYEQYF | TGCGCCAGCGGTAAGAGTGGCACCTACGAGCAGTACTTC
many | TRBJ2-7 | . | TRBV20-1 | CSADTTGKVGEQYF | TGCAGTGCAGACACGACAGGTAAAGTTGGTGAGCAGTACTTC
. | TRBJ2-4 | TRBD2 | TRBV11-2 | CASSLDTGGGNIQYF | TGTGCCAGCAGCTTAGATACGGGAGGGGGAAACATTCAGTACTTC
. | TRBJ1-2 | . | TRBV3-1 | CASSQDGGGGSGYTF | TGTGCCAGCAGCCAAGACGGGGGCGGGGGCTCTGGCTACACCTTC
many | TRBJ2-5 | TRBD2 | TRBV5-5 | CASITSGSETQYF | TGTGCCAGCATAACGAGCGGGAGTGAGACCCAGTACTTC
many | TRBJ1-5 | TRBD1 | TRBV6-2/TRBV6-3 | CASRGTMLPQGIFNQPQHF | TGTGCCAGCAGAGGAACGATGCTGCCACAGGGGATATTCAATCAGCCCCAGCATTTT
. | TRBJ2-7 | . | TRBV10-3 | CAISEGDSREQYF | TGTGCCATCAGTGAGGGGGACTCTCGCGAGCAGTACTTC
. | TRBJ2-7 | TRBD2 | TRBV10-2 | CASSDKGTSRYEQYF | TGCGCCAGCAGTGATAAAGGGACTAGCCGGTACGAGCAGTACTTC